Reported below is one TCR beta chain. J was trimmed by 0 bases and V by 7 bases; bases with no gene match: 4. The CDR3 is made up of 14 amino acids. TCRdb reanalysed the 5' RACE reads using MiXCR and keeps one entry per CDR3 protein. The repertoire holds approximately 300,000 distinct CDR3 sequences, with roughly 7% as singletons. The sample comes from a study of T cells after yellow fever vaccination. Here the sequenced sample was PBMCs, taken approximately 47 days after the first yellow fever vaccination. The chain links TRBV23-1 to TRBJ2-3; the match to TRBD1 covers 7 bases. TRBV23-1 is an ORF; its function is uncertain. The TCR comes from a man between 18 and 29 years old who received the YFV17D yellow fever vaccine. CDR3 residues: CASNTGASTDTQYF. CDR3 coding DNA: TGCGCCAGCAATACAGGGGCGAGCACAGATACGCAGTATTTT.